This is a list of T cell receptor beta chains from one sample in a study of CD8 T cells in Susac syndrome. TCRdb re-derived calls from the immunoSEQ multiplex PCR reads in MiXCR, one entry per CDR3 protein. The sample consists of a few hundred thousand distinct CDR3 sequences, 90% to 95% of them appearing once. Sequenced: CD8+ T cells from PBMCs. These receptors all stem from a human donor with multiple sclerosis. The CDR3 runs from the conserved cysteine through the conserved F or W. Fields, in order: V gene, D gene, J gene, clone size, CDR3 DNA, CDR3 protein. D genes are given only for firm matches. Size values are once, few and many counts, or a class for expanded clones, and some rows have none.

TRBV3-1	-	TRBJ1-1	-	TGTGCCAGCAGCCAAACCGGGAGAAACACTGAAGCTTTCTTT	CASSQTGRNTEAFF
TRBV10-3	TRBD1	TRBJ2-5	-	TGTGCCATCAGTGAAGACAGGGCAGAGACCCAGTACTTC	CAISEDRAETQYF
TRBV7-8	TRBD2	TRBJ2-7	-	TGTGCCAGCAGCCCTTGGACTAGCGGGAACGAGCAGTACTTC	CASSPWTSGNEQYF
TRBV30	-	TRBJ1-1	once	TGTGCCTGGGACGTAACAGGCACTGAAGCTTTCTTT	CAWDVTGTEAFF
TRBV15	-	TRBJ2-7	-	TGTGCCACCAGCAGAGATCGGACCGTCTTTCTCTACGAGCAGTACTTC	CATSRDRTVFLYEQYF
TRBV18	TRBD1	TRBJ2-5	-	TGTGCCAGCTCACCAAGGGGACAGGGTCAGGAGACCCAGTACTTC	CASSPRGQGQETQYF
TRBV7-9	-	TRBJ2-1	-	TGTGCCAGCAGCTTAAAAGGGGGGAGGAATGAGCAGTTCTTC	CASSLKGGRNEQFF
TRBV7-3	TRBD2	TRBJ2-1	-	TGTGCCAGCAGCCCCGCGACTAGCGGTTACAATGAGCAGTTCTTC	CASSPATSGYNEQFF
TRBV5-1	-	TRBJ2-2	-	TGCGCCAGCAGCTTGTCAGGGATATACACCGGGGAGCTGTTTTTT	CASSLSGIYTGELFF
TRBV15	-	TRBJ1-1	-	TGTGCCACTCAAACAGGGAACACTGAAGCTTTCTTT	CATQTGNTEAFF
TRBV2	-	TRBJ2-3	-	TGTGCCAGCAGTGAGGAAGCGTATAGCACAGATACGCAGTATTTT	CASSEEAYSTDTQYF
TRBV12-5	-	TRBJ2-7	-	TGTGCTAGTGGTTTGGAGGCCTACTCGACGGGGGAGCAGTACTTC	CASGLEAYSTGEQYF
TRBV25-1	-	TRBJ2-5	-	TGTGCCAGCAGTGAAAAACGAGGGGGAGGGGGGCTTCAAGAGACCCAGTACTTC	CASSEKRGGGGLQETQYF
TRBV6-5	TRBD1	TRBJ1-1	once	TGTGCCAGCAGTTACGATCCCGGGACAGGGCTGGACACTGAAGTTTTCTTT	CASSYDPGTGLDTEVFF
TRBV24-1	-	TRBJ2-5	-	TGTGCCACCAGTGAAACAGGGTTCCAAGAGACCCAGTACTTC	CATSETGFQETQYF
TRBV5-4	-	TRBJ1-2	-	TGTGCCAGCAGCCCGGAGGCCGCTAACTATGGCTACACCTTC	CASSPEAANYGYTF
TRBV7-9	TRBD1	TRBJ1-2	-	TGTGCCAGCAGCCTGGGACAGGGGGCCCTTTTCTATGGCTACACCTTC	CASSLGQGALFYGYTF
TRBV4-1	-	TRBJ2-4	-	TGCGCCAGCAGCCACCCCACGGTTATGGCCAAAAACATTCAGTACTTC	CASSHPTVMAKNIQYF
TRBV7-9	TRBD1	TRBJ2-5	-	TGTGCCAGCAGCTTAGTGGACAGGGGCCAAGAGACCCAGTACTTC	CASSLVDRGQETQYF
TRBV27	-	TRBJ2-1	-	TGTGCCAGCAGTTTTATCAATGAGCAGTTCTTC	CASSFINEQFF
TRBV7-9	-	TRBJ2-5	-	TGTGCCAGCAGCTCGGGCGGGTCCCAAGAGACCCAGTACTTC	CASSSGGSQETQYF
TRBV20-1	-	TRBJ2-7	-	TGCAGTGCTAGAGATCTCACAAGCGACAACTACGAGCAGTACTTC	CSARDLTSDNYEQYF